The clone carrying this T cell receptor (beta chain) was recorded only once. The data are from a study of T cells after yellow fever vaccination. Turning to the study itself: Each low-cell-number fraction was prepared by means of SMART-Seq v4 Ultra Low Input. Whole-study results and caveats: A limited proportion of clonotypes was detected within both the CD4 and CD8 compartments. Abundant clonotypes from the bulk population could have been carried over as contaminants into FACS-sorted repertoires. Most clones from primary vaccination resurfaced after the booster (about 95% CD4, around 90% CD8).

Germline-derived CDR1 and CDR2 are MNHEY and SMNVEV (reference sequence). CDR3 length equals 15 residues. V was shortened by 0 bases and J by 5 bases, with 13 bases between the two germline ends. Each CDR3 protein is one row after TCRdb ran MiXCR on the 5' RACE reads. Of about 96,000 distinct CDR3 sequences listed, roughly 9% are singletons. The sample consisted of CD8+ T cells not binding an NS4B(214-222) dextramer, sorted from PBMCs, taken more than 13 days after the first yellow fever vaccination. The rearrangement links TRBV27 to TRBJ1-2; D is ambiguous. The clonotype was recovered from a man in his late teens or twenties who received the YFV17D yellow fever vaccine. The CDR3 loop is CASSLSVGSKYGYTF. DNA of the CDR3: TGTGCCAGCAGTTTATCCGTAGGGAGTAAGTATGGCTACACCTTC.